A single T cell receptor beta chain is shown here with its context. Its antigen is not identified. This entry is derived from a study of T cell responses to AZD1222 COVID-19 vaccine. Overall study results and limits: Just a handful of AZD1222 recipients tested seropositive at baseline. A reported finding is that nearly half of spike-specific TCRs target unmutated variant regions. Clonal diversity was possibly underestimated; the donors were predominantly white British and more often female. With dominance at 160-218 and 743-854, vaccine-associated CD4 TCRs spanned spike.

Assay used: immunoSEQ multiplex PCR; TCRdb lists only in-frame clones, some missing. This sample has over 100,000 clones, with more than 70% found just once. V was trimmed by 7 bases and J by 2 bases, leaving 16 bases between them. The length of the CDR3 is 15 residues. Germline V gene lookup returns CDR1 ENHRY and CDR2 SYGVKD. The sequencing here drew on peripheral blood, taken on day 0 of AZD1222 vaccination. This rearrangement joins TRBV10-3 to TRBJ2-3, with TRBD1 as a possible D gene (5 bases). This TCR was sampled from an adult in good health. CDR3 sequence: CAIKVGQLNTDTQYF. The CDR3 DNA is TGTGCCATCAAGGTGGGGCAGCTGAACACAGATACGCAGTATTTT.